This TCR beta chain emerged from a study of T cells in Graves' hyperthyroidism and ophthalmopathy. It was RNA transcripts that yielded the amplified TCR beta CDR3 regions. The TCR CDR3 first-round RT-PCR relied on the HTBI primer set. MiXCR, run by TCRdb on the multiplex PCR reads, gives a single entry per CDR3 protein. The sample consists of approximately 600,000 distinct CDR3 sequences, around 15% of them appearing once. The germline gives CDR1 LNHDA, CDR2 SQIVND (reference sequence). The CDR3 spans 15 residues. The V end was cut by 5 bases, the J end by 6 bases, with 20 bases between. The chain recombines TRBV19 with TRBJ2-7, with D tentatively TRBD2 (6 bases). The sequence came from a woman aged 25 to 45 with Graves' hyperthyroidism. Sample: blood. This chain's CDR3 is CASSRMGDFKFEQYF. In DNA, the CDR3 is TGTGCCAGTAGTCGGATGGGGGACTTTAAGTTCGAGCAGTACTTC.